These 12 T cell receptor beta chains were all obtained from the same sample, sequenced in a study of cytomegalovirus exposure and HLA in healthy donors. Profiled with immunoSEQ multiplex PCR; TCRdb holds only in-frame clones, not every one. Of about 130,000 clones in the sample, about nine tenths were seen once. Sequences were obtained from PBMCs. These receptors came from a man younger than 40 in good health and CMV-seronegative.

The CDR3 bases are TGCGCCAGCAGCTTGGTCAGGGGAGAGCTGAGCTATGGCTACACCTTC. Protein sequence: CASSLVRGELSYGYTF. This sequence joins TRBV5-1 and TRBJ1-2, with a possible D match to TRBD1 (6 bases). The V gene lost 0 bases and the J gene lost 4 bases, with 16 bases spanning the gap. This CDR3 spans 16 amino acids. Germline V gives CDR1 SGHRS, CDR2 YFSETQ.

This chain links TRBV25-1 with TRBJ2-2; 10 bases fit TRBD2. The trim removed 1 base at V and 3 bases at J, leaving 5 bases unmatched. The CDR3 length is 17 residues. Germline loops: CDR1 MGHDK, CDR2 SYGVNS. CDR3 DNA sequence: TGTGCCAGCAGTGAATTCGGGACTAGCGTTCACACCGGGGAGCTGTTTTTT. Its translation is CASSEFGTSVHTGELFF.

Note on this clone: The sample contains more than one DNA sequence encoding this CDR3. The chain combines TRBV9 with TRBJ1-3; a weak D match, TRBD1 (5 bases). Germline CDR1 is SGDLS and CDR2 is YYNGEE. V was shortened by 5 bases and J by 3 bases, with 12 bases between the two germline ends. CDR3 size: 14 residues. The CDR3 sequence is CASSGGGSGNTIYF. The CDR3 DNA reads TGTGCCAGCAGTGGCGGGGGTAGTGGAAACACCATATATTTT.

This chain links TRBV19 with TRBJ2-2; 10 nucleotides agree with TRBD1. The ends lost 6 bases at V and 5 bases at J; junction bases unmatched: 6. This CDR3 is 15 amino acids long. The germline gives CDR1 LNHDA, CDR2 SQIVND (reference sequence). DNA for the CDR3: TGTGCCAGTAGCCTGGGACAGGGGAGTACCGGGGAGCTGTTTTTT. This codes for CASSLGQGSTGELFF. Full variable domain (remainder filled in from reference TRBV19 and TRBJ2-2): DGGITQSPKYLFRKEGQNVTLSCEQNLNHDAMYWYRQDPGQGLRLIYYSQIVNDFQKGDIAEGYSVSREKKESFPLTVTSAQKNPTAFYLCASSLGQGSTGELFFGEGSRLTVL.

The V call is TRBV11-1, the J call TRBJ2-5, with D perhaps matching TRBD1 (5 bases). Germline-derived CDR1 and CDR2 are SGHAT and FQDESV (reference sequence). There are 13 residues in the CDR3. V was clipped by 7 bases and J by 4 bases, with 13 bases between them. CDR3 region: CASKEGVRETQYF. CDR3 sequence (DNA): TGTGCCAGCAAGGAAGGGGTGCGAGAGACCCAGTACTTC.

The rearrangement uses TRBV29-1 and TRBJ1-1, with no clear D. The CDR3 is 13 residues long. Germline V lookup: CDR1 SQVTM, CDR2 ANQGSEA. Trimming removed 6 bases from V and 0 bases from J, with 11 bases in between. Here the CDR3 DNA reads TGCAGCGTCCAGGAACGGATGAACACTGAAGCTTTCTTT. Translation gives CSVQERMNTEAFF.

The chain combines TRBV6-5 with TRBJ2-3; 8 bases agree with TRBD1. With 2 bases clipped from V and 4 bases from J, the junction kept 2 bases outside the gene matches. Germline CDR1 and CDR2: MNHEY and SVGAGI. This CDR3 has 14 residues. CDR3: CASSYQGASDTQYF. The DNA of the CDR3 is TGTGCCAGCAGTTACCAGGGGGCTTCAGATACGCAGTATTTT.

J is TRBJ2-7 and V is TRBV30; D not resolved. V lost 1 base and J 0 bases, leaving 10 bases between the germline ends. Germline V CDR1 and CDR2: GTSNPN, SVGIG (reference sequence). The CDR3 is made up of 14 amino acids. CDR3: CAWSDFYSSYEQYF. For the CDR3, the DNA is TGTGCCTGGAGTGACTTTTATTCCTCCTACGAGCAGTACTTC.

The sample holds a few counts of this clone. The chain employs TRBV20-1 and TRBJ1-2, with D possibly being TRBD1 (5 bases). V gave up 5 bases and J gave up 8 bases, with 6 bases separating them. CDR1 and CDR2 from the germline V gene are DFQATT and SNEGSKA (reference sequence). The CDR3 totals 9 residues. CDR3 coding DNA: TGCAGTGCTGGGGCGGGCTACACCTTC. This sequence encodes CSAGAGYTF.

The rearrangement uses TRBV6-1 and TRBJ1-1; D unresolved. The germline V and J ends were trimmed by 4 bases and 0 bases, with 24 bases remaining between them. This CDR3 has 19 residues. The germline gives CDR1 MNHNS, CDR2 SASEGT. In nucleotides, the CDR3 is TGTGCCAGCAGTGTCAACCGTGGCAGAAGAAAAGAGGTGAACACTGAAGCTTTCTTT. This codes for CASSVNRGRRKEVNTEAFF.

The chain employs TRBV19 and TRBJ1-5, with TRBD1 identical over 8 bases. CDR1 and CDR2 (germline): LNHDA, SQIVND (reference sequence). The ends lost 7 bases at V and 3 bases at J; junction bases unmatched: 8. The CDR3 is 15 residues long. In DNA, the CDR3 is TGTGCCAGTATTATGGCAGGGGGCACCAATCAGCCCCAGCATTTT. Encoded protein: CASIMAGGTNQPQHF.

The rearrangement links TRBV2 to TRBJ1-3; 8 bases are a match to TRBD1. This CDR3 region has 16 residues. Germline-derived CDR1 and CDR2 are SNHLY and FYNNEI. V shed 6 bases, J shed 0 bases, and the junction held 7 bases outside the gene matches. CDR3 DNA: TGTGCCAGCAGCGGACAGGGCGTTGACTCTGGAAACACCATATATTTT. This codes for CASSGQGVDSGNTIYF.